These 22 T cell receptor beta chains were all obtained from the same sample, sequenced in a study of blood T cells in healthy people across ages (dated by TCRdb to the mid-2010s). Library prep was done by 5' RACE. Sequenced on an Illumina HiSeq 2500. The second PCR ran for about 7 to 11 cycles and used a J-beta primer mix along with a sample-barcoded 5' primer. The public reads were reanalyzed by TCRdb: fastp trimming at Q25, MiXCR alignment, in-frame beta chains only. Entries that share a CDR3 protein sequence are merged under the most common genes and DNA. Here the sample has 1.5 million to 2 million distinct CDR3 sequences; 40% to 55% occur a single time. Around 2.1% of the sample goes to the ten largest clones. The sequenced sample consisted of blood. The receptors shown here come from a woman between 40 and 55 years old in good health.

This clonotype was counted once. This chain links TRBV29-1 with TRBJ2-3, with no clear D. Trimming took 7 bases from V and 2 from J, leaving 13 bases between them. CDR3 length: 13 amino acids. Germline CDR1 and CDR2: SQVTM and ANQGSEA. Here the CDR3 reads CSAAPVLTDTQYF. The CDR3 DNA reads TGCAGCGCTGCGCCAGTCCTCACAGATACGCAGTATTTT.

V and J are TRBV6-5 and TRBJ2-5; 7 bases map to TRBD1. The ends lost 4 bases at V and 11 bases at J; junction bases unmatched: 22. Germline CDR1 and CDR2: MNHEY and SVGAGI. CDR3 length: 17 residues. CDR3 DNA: TGTGCCAGCAGTTCGACCTTGGGACAGCTCATGGACAATGAACAGTACTTC. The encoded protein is CASSSTLGQLMDNEQYF.

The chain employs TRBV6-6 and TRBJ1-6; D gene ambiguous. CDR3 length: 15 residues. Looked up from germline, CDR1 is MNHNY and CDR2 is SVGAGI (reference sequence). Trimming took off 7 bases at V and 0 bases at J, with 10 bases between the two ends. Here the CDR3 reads CASTQRSSYNSPLHF. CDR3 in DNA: TGTGCCAGCACCCAACGGAGCTCCTATAATTCACCCCTCCACTTT.

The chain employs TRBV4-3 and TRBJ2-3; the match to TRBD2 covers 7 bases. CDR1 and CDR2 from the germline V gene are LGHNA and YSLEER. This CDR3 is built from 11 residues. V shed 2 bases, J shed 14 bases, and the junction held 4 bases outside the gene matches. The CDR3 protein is CASSQTGRRYF. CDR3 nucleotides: TGCGCCAGCAGCCAAACCGGGAGGCGGTATTTT.

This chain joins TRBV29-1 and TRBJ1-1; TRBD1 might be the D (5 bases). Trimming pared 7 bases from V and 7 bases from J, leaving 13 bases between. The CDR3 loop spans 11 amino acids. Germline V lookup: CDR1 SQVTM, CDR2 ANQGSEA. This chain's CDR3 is CSGSGQDEAFF. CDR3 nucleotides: TGCAGCGGCTCGGGGCAGGATGAAGCTTTCTTT.

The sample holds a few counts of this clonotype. CDR3 sequence (DNA): TGCAGCGTCCAAGACAGGGCTGATTCACCCCTCCACTTT. Translated, it gives CSVQDRADSPLHF. This chain links TRBV29-1 with TRBJ1-6; 7 bases match TRBD1. Trimming at V came to 6 bases and at J to 8 bases, leaving 7 bases not matched to a gene. The CDR3 sequence is 13 residues long. Per germline, CDR1 SQVTM and CDR2 ANQGSEA.

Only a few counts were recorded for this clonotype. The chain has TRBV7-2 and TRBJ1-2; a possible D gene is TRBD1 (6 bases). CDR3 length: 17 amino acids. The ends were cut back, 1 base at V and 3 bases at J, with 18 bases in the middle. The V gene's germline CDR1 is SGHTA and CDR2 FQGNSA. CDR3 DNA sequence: TGTGCCAGCAGCTTAGTGGCCAGGGGTGGCCTTGACTATGGCTACACCTTC. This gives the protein CASSLVARGGLDYGYTF. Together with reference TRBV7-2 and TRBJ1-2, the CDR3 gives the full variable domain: GAGVSQSPSNKVTEKGKDVELRCDPISGHTALYWYRQSLGQGLEFLIYFQGNSAPDKSGLPSDRFSAERTGGSVSTLTIQRTQQEDSAVYLCASSLVARGGLDYGYTFGSGTRLTVV.

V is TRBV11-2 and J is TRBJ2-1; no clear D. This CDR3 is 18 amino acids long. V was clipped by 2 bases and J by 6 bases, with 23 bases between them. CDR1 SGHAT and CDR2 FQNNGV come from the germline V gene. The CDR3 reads CASSLLEALPILANEQFF. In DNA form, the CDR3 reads TGTGCCAGCAGCTTATTAGAAGCCCTCCCCATTTTGGCCAATGAGCAGTTCTTC.

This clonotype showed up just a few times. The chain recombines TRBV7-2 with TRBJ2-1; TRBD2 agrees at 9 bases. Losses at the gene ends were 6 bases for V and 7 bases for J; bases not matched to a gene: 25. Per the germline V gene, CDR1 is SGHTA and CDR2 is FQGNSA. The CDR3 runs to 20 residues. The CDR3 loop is CASREGGGGAGRESLNEQFF. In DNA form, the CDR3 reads TGTGCCAGCAGAGAAGGTGGCGGGGGGGCCGGTCGTGAGTCCCTGAATGAGCAGTTCTTC.

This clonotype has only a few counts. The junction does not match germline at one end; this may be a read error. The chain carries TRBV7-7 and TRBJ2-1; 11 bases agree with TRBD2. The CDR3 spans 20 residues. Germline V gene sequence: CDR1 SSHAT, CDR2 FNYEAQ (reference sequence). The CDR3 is CASSLASTSGAANSYNEQFF. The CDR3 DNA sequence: TGTGCTAGCAGCTTAGCTTCGACTAGCGGGGCCGCCAACTCCTACAATGAGCAGTTCTTC.

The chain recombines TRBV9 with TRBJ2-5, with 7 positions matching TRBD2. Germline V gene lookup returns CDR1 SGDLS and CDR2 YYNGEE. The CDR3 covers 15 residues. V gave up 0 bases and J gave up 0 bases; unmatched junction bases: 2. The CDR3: CASSVGTRNQETQYF. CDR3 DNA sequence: TGTGCCAGCAGCGTAGGGACTAGGAACCAAGAGACCCAGTACTTC.

CDR3 in amino acids: CSMEDSYYNSPLHF. In nucleotides, the CDR3 is TGCAGTATGGAAGACAGTTACTATAATTCACCCCTCCACTTT. J is TRBJ1-6 and V is TRBV20-1, with D possibly matching TRBD1 (5 bases). V lost 8 bases, J lost 3 bases, and 14 bases lay in between. Per germline, CDR1 DFQATT and CDR2 SNEGSKA (reference sequence). The CDR3 extends over 14 amino acids.

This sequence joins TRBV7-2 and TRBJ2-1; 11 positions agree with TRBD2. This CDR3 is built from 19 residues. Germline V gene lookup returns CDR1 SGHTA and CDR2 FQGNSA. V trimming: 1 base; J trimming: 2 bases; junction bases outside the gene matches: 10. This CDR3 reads CASSLDLLAGGNTYNEQFF. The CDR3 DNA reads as TGTGCCAGCAGCTTAGATTTGCTAGCGGGGGGAAATACCTACAATGAGCAGTTCTTC.

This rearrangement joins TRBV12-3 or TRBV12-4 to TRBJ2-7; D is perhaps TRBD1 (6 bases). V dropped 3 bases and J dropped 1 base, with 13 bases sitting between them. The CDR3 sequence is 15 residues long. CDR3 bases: TGTGCCAGCAGTTTCGCCAGGGGCATATCCTACGAGCAGTACTTC. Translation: CASSFARGISYEQYF.

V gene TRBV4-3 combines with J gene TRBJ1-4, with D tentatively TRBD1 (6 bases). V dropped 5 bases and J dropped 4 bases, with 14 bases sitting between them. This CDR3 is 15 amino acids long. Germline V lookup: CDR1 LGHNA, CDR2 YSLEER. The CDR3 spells CASSTGQTVNEKLFF. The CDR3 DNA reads TGCGCCAGCAGCACAGGACAGACGGTTAATGAAAAACTGTTTTTT.

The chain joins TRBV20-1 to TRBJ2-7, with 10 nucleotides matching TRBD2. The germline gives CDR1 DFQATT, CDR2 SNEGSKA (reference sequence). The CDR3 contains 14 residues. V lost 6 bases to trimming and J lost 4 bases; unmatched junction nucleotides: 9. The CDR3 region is CSASRLAGVYEQYF. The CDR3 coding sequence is TGCAGTGCGAGCCGGCTAGCGGGGGTTTACGAGCAGTACTTC.

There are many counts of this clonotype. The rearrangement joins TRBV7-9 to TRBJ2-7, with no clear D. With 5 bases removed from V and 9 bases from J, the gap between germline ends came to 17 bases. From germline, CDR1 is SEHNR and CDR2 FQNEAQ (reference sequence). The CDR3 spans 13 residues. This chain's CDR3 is CASSPSLHPGQYF. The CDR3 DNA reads TGTGCCAGCAGCCCCTCACTACACCCCGGGCAGTACTTC.

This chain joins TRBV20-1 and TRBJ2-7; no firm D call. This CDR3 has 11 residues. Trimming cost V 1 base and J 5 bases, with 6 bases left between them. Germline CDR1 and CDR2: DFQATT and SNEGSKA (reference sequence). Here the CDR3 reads CSARVVHEQYF. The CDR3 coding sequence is TGCAGTGCTAGAGTCGTCCACGAGCAGTACTTC.

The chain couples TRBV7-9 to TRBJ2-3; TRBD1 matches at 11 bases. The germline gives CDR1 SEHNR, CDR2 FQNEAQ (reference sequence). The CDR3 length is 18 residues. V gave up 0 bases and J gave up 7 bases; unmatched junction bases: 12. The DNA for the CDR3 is TGTGCCAGCAGCTTAGCGCGTTTAACCGGGACAGGGGGAAATACGCAGTATTTT. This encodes CASSLARLTGTGGNTQYF.

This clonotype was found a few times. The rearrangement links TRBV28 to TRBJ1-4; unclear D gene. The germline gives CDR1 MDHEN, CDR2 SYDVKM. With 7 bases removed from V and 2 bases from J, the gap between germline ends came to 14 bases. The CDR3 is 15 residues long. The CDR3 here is CASNLGGMTNEKLFF. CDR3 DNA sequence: TGTGCCAGCAACCTAGGAGGGATGACTAATGAAAAACTGTTTTTT.

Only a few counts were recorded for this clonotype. The CDR3 loop is CASSQDQWRGGRNEQFF. The CDR3 DNA sequence: TGCGCCAGCAGCCAAGATCAGTGGCGGGGGGGCCGCAATGAGCAGTTCTTC. V usage is TRBV4-3 and J usage is TRBJ2-1, with 9 bases that match TRBD2. The CDR3 has 17 amino acids. CDR1 is LGHNA and CDR2 is YSLEER in the germline V gene. With V trimmed by 0 bases and J by 6 bases, 9 bases remained unmatched.

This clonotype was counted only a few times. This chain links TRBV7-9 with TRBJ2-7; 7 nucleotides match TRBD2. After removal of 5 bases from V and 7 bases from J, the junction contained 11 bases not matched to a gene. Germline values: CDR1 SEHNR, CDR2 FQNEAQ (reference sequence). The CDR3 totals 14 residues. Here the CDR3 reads CASSLEGRREEQYF. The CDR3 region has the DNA TGTGCCAGCAGCCTAGAGGGCAGGCGGGAGGAGCAGTACTTC.